These T cell receptor beta chains were read from a single sample in a study of blood T cells in healthy people across ages. TCRdb called the 5' RACE reads again in MiXCR, with one record for every CDR3 protein. The sample records approximately 670,000 distinct CDR3 sequences, approximately 40% being singletons. The sequencing input was blood. Every receptor here comes from an elderly man in good health. Both conserved end residues are part of each CDR3. The D gene is left open where the match is weak. Clone size is given for some rows only: seen once, a few or many times, or a class if the clone is expanded.

size | D | J | V | CDR3 | DNA
. | . | TRBJ1-5 | TRBV7-9 | CASSRTELNQPQHF | TGTGCCAGCAGCAGGACAGAACTTAATCAGCCCCAGCATTTT
many | . | TRBJ2-1 | TRBV12-3/TRBV12-4 | CASSFGGRNEENEQFF | TGTGCCAGCAGTTTCGGGGGGCGCAACGAAGAGAATGAGCAGTTCTTC
. | TRBD2 | TRBJ2-2 | TRBV6-2/TRBV6-3 | CASSYYRLAGEANTGELFF | TGTGCCAGCAGTTACTACCGACTAGCGGGGGAAGCGAACACCGGGGAGCTGTTTTTT
many | TRBD1 | TRBJ2-2 | TRBV29-1 | CSVVGTGISGELFF | TGCAGCGTTGTCGGGACAGGGATCTCCGGGGAGCTGTTTTTT
few | TRBD2 | TRBJ2-3 | TRBV20-1 | CSARDLGTSGVTDTQYF | TGCAGTGCTAGAGATCTTGGGACTAGCGGGGTCACAGATACGCAGTATTTT
. | . | TRBJ2-3 | TRBV3-1 | CAGSQRRSDDTDTQYF | TGTGCCGGCAGCCAACGGAGATCAGATGACACAGATACGCAGTATTTT
. | . | TRBJ1-2 | TRBV4-3 | CASSQSRGVGYTF | TGCGCCAGCAGCCAATCAAGGGGGGTTGGCTACACCTTC
few | TRBD2 | TRBJ2-3 | TRBV29-1 | CSVELASGRGSTDTQYF | TGCAGCGTTGAATTGGCTAGCGGGAGGGGTAGCACAGATACGCAGTATTTT
once | . | TRBJ1-3 | TRBV20-1 | CSARVTGVDTIYF | TGCAGTGCTAGAGTTACCGGGGTGGACACCATATATTTT
. | . | TRBJ1-1 | TRBV20-1 | CSARGPAPEAFF | TGCAGTGCTAGAGGTCCGGCCCCTGAAGCTTTCTTT
. | . | TRBJ1-1 | TRBV20-1 | CSAPLGGSEAFF | TGCAGTGCCCCCCTCGGGGGGAGTGAAGCTTTCTTT
. | . | TRBJ2-7 | TRBV28 | CASSFMGGLSYEQYF | TGTGCCAGCAGTTTTATGGGGGGGCTTTCCTACGAGCAGTACTTC
. | TRBD2 | TRBJ2-3 | TRBV12-3/TRBV12-4 | CASSFLREGKTDTQYF | TGTGCCAGCAGTTTTTTGCGGGAGGGGAAGACGGATACGCAGTATTTT
few | . | TRBJ2-1 | TRBV7-2 | CASSGTPSYNEQFF | TGTGCCAGTTCCGGGACTCCGAGCTACAATGAGCAGTTCTTC
. | TRBD1 | TRBJ2-3 | TRBV7-6 | CASSSRPGGGTDTQYF | TGTGCCAGCAGCTCCAGGCCAGGGGGCGGCACAGATACGCAGTATTTT
. | . | TRBJ2-3 | TRBV2 | CASSEDTGPTDTQYF | TGTGCCAGCAGTGAAGATACCGGACCCACAGATACGCAGTATTTT
. | TRBD2 | TRBJ2-1 | TRBV7-6 | CASSLMPGGLGNEQFF | TGTGCCAGCAGCTTAATGCCGGGGGGGCTCGGCAATGAGCAGTTCTTC
. | TRBD2 | TRBJ2-3 | TRBV20-1 | CSARDYKRTSGRTDTQYF | TGCAGTGCTAGAGACTACAAGCGGACTAGCGGGAGGACAGATACGCAGTATTTT
few | TRBD2 | TRBJ2-1 | TRBV6-2/TRBV6-3 | CASTPSGFYNEQFF | TGTGCCAGCACCCCTAGCGGGTTTTACAATGAGCAGTTCTTC
. | TRBD2 | TRBJ2-3 | TRBV5-6 | CASSFRTSGGSTDTQYF | TGTGCCAGCAGCTTCCGGACTAGCGGGGGGAGCACAGATACGCAGTATTTT
few | . | TRBJ2-2 | TRBV27 | CASSLDLTGELFF | TGTGCCAGCAGTTTAGACCTCACCGGGGAGCTGTTTTTT
few | . | TRBJ2-7 | TRBV20-1 | CSARGPRTYEQYF | TGCAGTGCTAGGGGTCCCAGGACCTACGAGCAGTACTTC
many | TRBD2 | TRBJ2-1 | TRBV6-1 | CASRKRTRSDEQFF | TGTGCCAGCAGGAAGCGGACTAGATCAGATGAGCAGTTCTTC
few | TRBD1 | TRBJ2-1 | TRBV6-2/TRBV6-3 | CASSKGGQGYNEQFF | TGTGCCAGCAGTAAAGGGGGCCAAGGGTACAATGAGCAGTTCTTC
. | TRBD2 | TRBJ2-5 | TRBV12-3/TRBV12-4 | CASSFQRGDRETQYF | TGTGCCAGCAGTTTCCAGCGGGGGGACCGGGAGACCCAGTACTTC
. | . | TRBJ2-6 | TRBV5-1 | CASSSQPGPSGANVLTF | TGCGCCAGCAGCTCGCAACCGGGGCCATCAGGGGCCAACGTCCTGACTTTC
. | TRBD1 | TRBJ2-7 | TRBV18 | CASSPDGQGKNEQYF | TGTGCCAGCTCACCTGATGGACAGGGGAAGAACGAGCAGTACTTC
. | . | TRBJ1-2 | TRBV6-6 | CTSFNRVLDGYTF | TGTACCAGCTTCAACAGGGTTCTTGATGGCTACACCTTC
once | TRBD2 | TRBJ2-1 | TRBV20-1 | CSARKASGNNEQFF | TGCAGTGCTAGAAAGGCTAGCGGAAACAATGAGCAGTTCTTC
many | . | TRBJ1-2 | TRBV3-1 | CASRGGYGYTF | TGTGCCAGCAGGGGTGGCTATGGCTACACCTTC
. | . | TRBJ1-4 | TRBV2 | CASRVQGFNEKLFF | TGTGCCAGCAGAGTCCAGGGTTTCAATGAAAAACTGTTTTTT
. | . | TRBJ2-1 | TRBV20-1 | CSARWGGPGYEQFF | TGCAGTGCTAGATGGGGTGGGCCGGGTTATGAGCAGTTCTTC
few | . | TRBJ2-5 | TRBV5-1 | CASTLEETQYF | TGCGCCAGCACATTAGAAGAGACCCAGTACTTC
few | TRBD1 | TRBJ1-2 | TRBV6-4 | CASRDREYGYTF | TGTGCCAGCAGGGACAGGGAGTATGGCTACACCTTC
. | TRBD1 | TRBJ1-2 | TRBV5-1 | CASSLDQGGRGYTF | TGCGCCAGCAGCTTGGACCAGGGGGGAAGAGGCTACACCTTC
many | . | TRBJ2-7 | TRBV7-2 | CASSFGGPSNEQYF | TGTGCCAGCAGCTTCGGGGGGCCTAGCAATGAGCAGTACTTC
. | TRBD2 | TRBJ2-3 | TRBV12-5 | CASGLVPGGVGVTDTQYF | TGTGCTAGTGGTTTGGTACCCGGGGGGGTCGGGGTGACAGATACGCAGTATTTT
. | . | TRBJ1-2 | TRBV10-3 | CAISEHDRANYGYTF | TGTGCCATCAGTGAACACGACAGAGCTAACTATGGCTACACCTTC
once | TRBD2 | TRBJ2-7 | TRBV12-3/TRBV12-4 | CASSLVGLAAYEQQF | TGTGCCAGCAGTTTAGTGGGACTAGCGGCCTACGAGCAGCAGTTC
few | . | TRBJ2-5 | TRBV7-2 | CASSRGGGETQYF | TGTGCCAGCAGCCGCGGAGGGGGAGAGACCCAGTACTTC
. | . | TRBJ2-7 | TRBV4-3 | CASSQGQSEVRIDSYNEQYF | TGCGCCAGCAGCCAAGGCCAATCCGAGGTGCGGATCGATTCCTACAATGAGCAGTACTTC
many | . | TRBJ2-7 | TRBV6-2/TRBV6-3 | CASSYPAARSSYEQYF | TGTGCCAGCAGTTACCCTGCTGCGAGGAGCTCCTACGAGCAGTACTTC
few | . | TRBJ2-1 | TRBV20-1 | CSAEEYNEQFF | TGCAGTGCTGAAGAATACAATGAGCAGTTCTTC
few | . | TRBJ1-4 | TRBV20-1 | CSAPDRSSREKLFF | TGCAGTGCTCCAGACAGGAGTTCTCGGGAAAAACTGTTTTTT
few | . | TRBJ2-1 | TRBV2 | CASSEGAGVLGNEQFF | TGTGCCAGCAGTGAGGGGGCGGGAGTGCTTGGCAATGAGCAGTTCTTC
. | TRBD2 | TRBJ2-1 | TRBV5-1 | CASSLPSGRGDNEQFF | TGCGCCAGCAGCTTGCCCAGCGGGAGAGGGGATAATGAGCAGTTCTTC
. | . | TRBJ2-1 | TRBV5-1 | CASSIRPGGQGNEQFF | TGCGCCAGCAGCATTAGGCCGGGGGGCCAAGGCAATGAGCAGTTCTTC
few | . | TRBJ2-1 | TRBV25-1 | CASNRDGSLNEQFF | TGTGCCAGCAACCGGGACGGGTCGTTGAATGAGCAGTTCTTC
few | TRBD2 | TRBJ2-1 | TRBV4-1 | CASSQRGLAGVSEQFF | TGCGCCAGCAGCCAACGGGGACTAGCGGGGGTAAGTGAGCAGTTCTTC
. | TRBD2 | TRBJ2-3 | TRBV7-9 | CASSSIRTSGTDTQYF | TGTGCCAGCAGCTCGATTCGGACTAGCGGCACAGATACGCAGTATTTT
many | . | TRBJ2-1 | TRBV30 | CAWRAYNEQFF | TGTGCCTGGAGGGCTTACAATGAGCAGTTCTTC
. | . | TRBJ2-7 | TRBV2 | CASTVLTYEQYF | TGTGCCAGCACCGTGCTAACGTACGAGCAGTACTTC
. | TRBD2 | TRBJ2-1 | TRBV10-3 | CAVGSGGSYNEQFF | TGTGCCGTCGGAAGCGGGGGCTCCTACAATGAGCAGTTCTTC
few | . | TRBJ2-7 | TRBV7-9 | CASSVWTTAAPYEQYF | TGTGCCAGCAGCGTTTGGACGACAGCCGCTCCCTACGAGCAGTACTTC
. | . | TRBJ2-6 | TRBV6-2/TRBV6-3 | CASSPPRGANVLTF | TGTGCCAGCAGCCCACCTAGGGGGGCCAACGTCCTGACTTTC
. | . | TRBJ1-6 | TRBV27 | CASRTVNNSPLHF | TGCGCCAGCAGGACGGTAAATAATTCACCCCTCCACTTT
many | . | TRBJ2-1 | TRBV12-3/TRBV12-4 | CASSPPGRSSYNEQFF | TGTGCCAGCAGTCCCCCAGGGAGAAGCTCCTACAATGAGCAGTTCTTC
. | . | TRBJ2-1 | TRBV3-1 | CASSLELGAGLETQFF | TGTGCCAGCAGCCTCGAACTAGGAGCTGGTTTAGAGACCCAGTTCTTC
few | TRBD1 | TRBJ2-1 | TRBV6-2/TRBV6-3 | CASSKGPRGPDGNEQFF | TGTGCCAGCAGTAAGGGCCCCAGGGGGCCAGACGGCAATGAGCAGTTCTTC